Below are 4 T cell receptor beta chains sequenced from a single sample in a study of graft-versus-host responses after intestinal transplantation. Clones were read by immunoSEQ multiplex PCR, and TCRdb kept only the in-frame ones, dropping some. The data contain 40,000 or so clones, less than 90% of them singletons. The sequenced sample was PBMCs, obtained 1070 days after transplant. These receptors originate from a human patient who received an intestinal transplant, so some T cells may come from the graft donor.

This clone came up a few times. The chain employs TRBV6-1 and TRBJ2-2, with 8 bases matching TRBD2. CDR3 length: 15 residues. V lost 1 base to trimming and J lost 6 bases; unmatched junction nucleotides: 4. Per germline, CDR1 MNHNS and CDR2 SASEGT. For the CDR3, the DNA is TGTGCCAGCAGTGAAGGGCCGGGGGGGCCCGGGGAGCTGTTTTTT. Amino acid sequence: CASSEGPGGPGELFF.

The CDR3 loop reads CASSLKETQYF. The DNA of the CDR3 is TGTGCCAGCAGTTTAAAAGAGACCCAGTACTTC. The V gene is TRBV28, the J gene TRBJ2-5; D gene ambiguous. Germline-derived CDR1 and CDR2 are MDHEN and SYDVKM. Trimming cost V 2 bases and J 3 bases, with 1 base left between them. The CDR3 loop spans 11 amino acids.

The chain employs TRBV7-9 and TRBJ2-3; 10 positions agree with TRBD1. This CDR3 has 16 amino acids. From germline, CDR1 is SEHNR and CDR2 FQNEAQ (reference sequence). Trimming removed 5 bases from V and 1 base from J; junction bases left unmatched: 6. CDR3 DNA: TGTGCCAGCAGCCCGAGGACAGGGGGGGGCACAGATACGCAGTATTTT. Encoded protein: CASSPRTGGGTDTQYF.

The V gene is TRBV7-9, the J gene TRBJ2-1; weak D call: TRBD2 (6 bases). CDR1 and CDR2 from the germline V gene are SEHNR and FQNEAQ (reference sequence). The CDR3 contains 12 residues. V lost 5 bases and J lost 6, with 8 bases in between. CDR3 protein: CASSHGGNEQFF. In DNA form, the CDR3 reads TGTGCCAGCAGCCACGGGGGCAATGAGCAGTTCTTC. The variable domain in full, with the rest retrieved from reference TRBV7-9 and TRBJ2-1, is DTGVSQNPRHKITKRGQNVTFRCDPISEHNRLYWYRQTLGQGPEFLTYFQNEAQLEKSRLLSDRFSAERPKGSFSTLEIQRTEQGDSAMYLCASSHGGNEQFFGPGTRLTVL.